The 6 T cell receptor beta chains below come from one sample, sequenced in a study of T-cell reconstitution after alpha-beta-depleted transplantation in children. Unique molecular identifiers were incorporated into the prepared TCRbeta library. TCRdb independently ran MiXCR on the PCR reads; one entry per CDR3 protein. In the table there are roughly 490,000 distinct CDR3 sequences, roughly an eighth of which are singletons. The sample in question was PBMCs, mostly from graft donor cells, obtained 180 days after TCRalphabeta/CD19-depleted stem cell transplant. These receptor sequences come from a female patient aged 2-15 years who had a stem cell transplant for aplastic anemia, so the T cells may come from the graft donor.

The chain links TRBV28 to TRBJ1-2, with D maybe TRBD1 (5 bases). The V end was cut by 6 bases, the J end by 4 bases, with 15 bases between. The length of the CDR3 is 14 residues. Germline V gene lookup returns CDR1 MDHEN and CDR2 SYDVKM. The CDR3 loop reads CASRGKVQGYGYTF. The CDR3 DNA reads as TGTGCCAGCAGGGGTAAGGTCCAGGGCTATGGCTACACCTTC.

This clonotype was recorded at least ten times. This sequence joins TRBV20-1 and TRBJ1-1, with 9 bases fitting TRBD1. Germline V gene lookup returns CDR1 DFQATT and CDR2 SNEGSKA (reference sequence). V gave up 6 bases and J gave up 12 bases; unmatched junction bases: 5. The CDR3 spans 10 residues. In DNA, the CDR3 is TGCAGTGCAGGGGACAGGGTAACTTTCTTT. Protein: CSAGDRVTFF.

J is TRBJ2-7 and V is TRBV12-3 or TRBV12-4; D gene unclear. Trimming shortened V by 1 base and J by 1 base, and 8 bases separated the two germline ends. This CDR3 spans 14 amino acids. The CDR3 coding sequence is TGTGCCAGCAGTTTAGACCAAGGGTCCTACGAGCAGTACTTC. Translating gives CASSLDQGSYEQYF.

The CDR3 here is CASSVPSGSTDTQYF. The CDR3 DNA follows: TGCGCCAGCAGTGTACCTAGCGGGAGCACAGATACGCAGTATTTT. V gene TRBV10-2 combines with J gene TRBJ2-3; 8 positions match TRBD2. The CDR3 is made up of 15 amino acids. Losses at the gene ends were 4 bases for V and 0 bases for J; bases not matched to a gene: 3. Looked up from germline, CDR1 is WSHSY and CDR2 is SAAADI.

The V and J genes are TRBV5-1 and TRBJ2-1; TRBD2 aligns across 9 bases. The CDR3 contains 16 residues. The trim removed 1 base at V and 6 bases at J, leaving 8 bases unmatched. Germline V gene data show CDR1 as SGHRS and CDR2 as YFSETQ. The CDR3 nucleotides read TGCGCCAGCAGCTTGTATTCGGCGGGAGGGGGCAATGAGCAGTTCTTC. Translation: CASSLYSAGGGNEQFF.

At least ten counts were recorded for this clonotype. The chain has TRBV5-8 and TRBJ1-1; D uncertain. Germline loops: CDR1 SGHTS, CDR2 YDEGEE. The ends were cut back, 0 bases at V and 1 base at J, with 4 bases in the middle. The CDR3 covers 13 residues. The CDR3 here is CASSLEANTEAFF. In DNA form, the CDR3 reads TGTGCCAGCAGCTTGGAAGCGAACACTGAAGCTTTCTTT.